The 26 T cell receptor beta chains given below trace back to one sample, sequenced in a study of cytomegalovirus exposure and HLA in healthy donors (dated by TCRdb to the late 2010s). Receptor amplification or capture employed the immunoSEQ multiplex PCR assay. This immuneACCESS table, as held by TCRdb, lists in-frame sequences with V and J called but not all clones. Of the missing ones, under half trace to an unresolved V gene in checked studies; the others have no known cause. Counted in this sample were roughly 280,000 clones; 65% to 90% of them appeared once. The ten biggest clones cover around 1% of the sample. Material for sequencing was PBMCs. These TCRs come from a woman between 18 and 30 years old in good health and CMV-seronegative.

The rearrangement uses TRBV7-6 and TRBJ2-7; 11 positions agree with TRBD1. J gave up 2 bases and V 4 bases, and 4 bases lay outside the gene matches. The CDR3 is 15 amino acids. Per the germline V gene, CDR1 is SGHVS and CDR2 is FNYEAQ. Here the CDR3 reads CASSSRTGGPYEQYF. CDR3 nucleotides: TGTGCCAGCAGCTCGCGGACAGGGGGCCCCTACGAGCAGTACTTC.

The gene calls are TRBV5-1 and TRBJ1-2; no firm D call. The CDR3 runs to 17 residues. Germline V gene lookup returns CDR1 SGHRS and CDR2 YFSETQ. The V end was cut by 1 base, the J end by 0 bases, with 16 bases between. CDR3 region: CASSLSLGEGTNYGYTF. The CDR3 region has the DNA TGCGCCAGCAGCTTGAGTCTCGGGGAAGGGACTAACTATGGCTACACCTTC.

With regard to this clone: Additional DNA sequences in this sample encode the identical CDR3. The rearrangement joins TRBV18 to TRBJ1-1, with unresolved D. The germline V and J ends were trimmed by 2 bases and 2 bases, with 6 bases remaining between them. The CDR3 contains 13 residues. CDR1 KGHSH and CDR2 LQKENI come from the germline V gene. The CDR3: CASSPEENTEAFF. As DNA, the CDR3 is TGTGCCAGCTCACCAGAGGAAAACACTGAAGCTTTCTTT. The full variable domain, with the rest looked up from reference TRBV18 and TRBJ1-1, is NAGVMQNPRHLVRRRGQEARLRCSPMKGHSHVYWYRQLPEEGLKFMVYLQKENIIDESGMPKERFSAEFPKEGPSILRIQQVVRGDSAAYFCASSPEENTEAFFGQGTRLTVV.

J is TRBJ2-5 and V is TRBV6-1; 9 nucleotides line up with TRBD2. The CDR3 has 17 amino acids. With V trimmed by 2 bases and J by 2 bases, 9 bases remained unmatched. The germline V gene has CDR1 MNHNS and CDR2 SASEGT. The CDR3 sequence is CASSERGSGGLQETQYF. CDR3 in DNA: TGTGCCAGCAGTGAACGCGGTAGCGGGGGACTACAAGAGACCCAGTACTTC.

This clone has only a few counts. The J gene is TRBJ2-7, the V gene TRBV6-1, with D possibly being TRBD1 (5 bases). This CDR3 contains 15 residues. V dropped 1 base and J dropped 5 bases, with 15 bases sitting between them. Germline V gene lookup returns CDR1 MNHNS and CDR2 SASEGT. CDR3 amino acids: CASSEVQGRSDEQYF. CDR3 nucleotide sequence: TGTGCCAGCAGTGAAGTCCAGGGAAGGAGCGACGAGCAGTACTTC.

The rearrangement uses TRBV27 and TRBJ1-4; tentative D call: TRBD1 (5 bases). Germline CDR1 and CDR2: MNHEY and SMNVEV (reference sequence). CDR3 length: 14 amino acids. V lost 6 bases and J 4 bases, leaving 12 bases between the germline ends. This CDR3 reads CASREGRVNEKLFF. The CDR3 bases are TGTGCCAGCAGGGAGGGACGGGTTAATGAAAAACTGTTTTTT.

This CDR3 is CASSFTGGFGNTIYF. The CDR3 region has the DNA TGTGCCAGCAGCTTTACAGGGGGCTTCGGAAACACCATATATTTT. V usage is TRBV7-2 and J usage is TRBJ1-3; 9 nucleotides match TRBD1. V gave up 3 bases and J gave up 4 bases; unmatched junction bases: 4. Germline assignment: CDR1 SGHTA and CDR2 FQGNSA. This CDR3 spans 15 amino acids.

The V call is TRBV6-1, the J call TRBJ1-5, with D unclear. Trimming pared 2 bases from V and 2 bases from J, leaving 13 bases between. The CDR3 covers 16 residues. Germline CDR1 is MNHNS and CDR2 is SASEGT. The DNA of the CDR3 is TGTGCCAGCAGTGAAACGGCAGGTCTGGGCAATCAGCCCCAGCATTTT. This translates into CASSETAGLGNQPQHF.

The gene calls are TRBV27 and TRBJ1-1; unclear D gene. This CDR3 contains 14 residues. V gave up 5 bases and J gave up 0 bases, with 10 bases separating them. From germline, CDR1 is MNHEY and CDR2 SMNVEV (reference sequence). The CDR3 DNA reads as TGTGCCAGCAGTCAGACTATCATGAACACTGAAGCTTTCTTT. Protein: CASSQTIMNTEAFF.

This clone is a singleton in its sample. This rearrangement joins TRBV28 to TRBJ2-3, with unresolved D. Germline V CDR1 and CDR2: MDHEN, SYDVKM. V was pared by 6 bases and J by 6 bases, with 10 bases between. The CDR3 has 12 amino acids. The DNA of the CDR3 is TGTGCCAGCAGCCCCTGGGCCGATACGCAGTATTTT. It yields the protein CASSPWADTQYF.

The J gene is TRBJ1-5, the V gene TRBV19, with D unresolved. Trimming shortened V by 0 bases and J by 4 bases, and 10 bases separated the two germline ends. CDR3 length equals 15 residues. Germline CDR1 reads LNHDA; CDR2 reads SQIVND (reference sequence). The CDR3 reads CASSIEGAGNQPQHF. DNA for the CDR3: TGTGCCAGTAGTATAGAGGGAGCGGGAAATCAGCCCCAGCATTTT. The full variable domain, completed using reference TRBV19 and TRBJ1-5, is DGGITQSPKYLFRKEGQNVTLSCEQNLNHDAMYWYRQDPGQGLRLIYYSQIVNDFQKGDIAEGYSVSREKKESFPLTVTSAQKNPTAFYLCASSIEGAGNQPQHFGDGTRLSIL.

CDR3 protein: CASSQGGAYNSPLHF. DNA for the CDR3: TGTGCCAGCAGCCAAGGTGGAGCCTATAATTCACCCCTCCACTTT. This chain uses TRBV14 with TRBJ1-6, with no clear D. Germline V gene sequence: CDR1 SGHDN, CDR2 FVKESK. Trimming removed 1 base from V and 2 bases from J, with 6 bases in between. The CDR3 runs to 15 residues. Supplemented by reference TRBV14 and TRBJ1-6, the full variable domain reads EAGVTQFPSHSVIEKGQTVTLRCDPISGHDNLYWYRRVMGKEIKFLLHFVKESKQDESGMPNNRFLAERTGGTYSTLKVQPAELEDSGVYFCASSQGGAYNSPLHFGNGTRLTVT.

V and J are TRBV7-2 and TRBJ2-1; tentatively, D is TRBD2 (5 bases). The CDR3 is 17 residues long. Germline-derived CDR1 and CDR2 are SGHTA and FQGNSA. Trimming left V 5 bases short and J 4 bases short, with 21 bases between. This CDR3 reads CASSHELRLAEYNEQFF. The CDR3 coding sequence is TGTGCCAGCAGCCACGAATTGCGGCTAGCAGAATACAATGAGCAGTTCTTC.

This chain uses TRBV5-1 with TRBJ2-5, with TRBD2 matching over 7 bases. This CDR3 contains 15 residues. Germline V lookup: CDR1 SGHRS, CDR2 YFSETQ. V gave up 0 bases and J gave up 5 bases; unmatched junction bases: 7. The CDR3 region has the DNA TGCGCCAGCAGCTTGGCCTCTAGGGAGGGGGAGACCCAGTACTTC. Residues: CASSLASREGETQYF.

J is TRBJ1-1 and V is TRBV27, with a tentative D call TRBD1 (5 bases). CDR1 and CDR2 from the germline V gene are MNHEY and SMNVEV (reference sequence). V was trimmed by 5 bases and J by 1 base, leaving 17 bases between them. The CDR3 runs to 16 residues. The CDR3 DNA is TGTGCCAGCAGTACCTACCATCAGGGAAGGAACACTGAAGCTTTCTTT. Translation gives CASSTYHQGRNTEAFF.

This chain connects TRBV9 to TRBJ1-2; a possible D gene is TRBD1 (6 bases). Germline CDR1 reads SGDLS; CDR2 reads YYNGEE. V lost 4 bases and J lost 4, with 14 bases in between. The CDR3 consists of 14 residues. The CDR3 DNA is TGTGCCAGCAGCCTCTCGACAGGTACCTATGGCTACACCTTC. Protein: CASSLSTGTYGYTF.

This chain connects TRBV5-8 to TRBJ1-5; D possibly corresponds to TRBD1 (5 bases). The CDR3 contains 15 residues. V lost 5 bases to trimming and J lost 2 bases, with 14 bases between them. Germline V gives CDR1 SGHTS, CDR2 YDEGEE. CDR3 residues: CASRSAGVGNQPQHF. CDR3 nucleotides: TGTGCCAGCAGATCGGCGGGGGTTGGCAATCAGCCCCAGCATTTT.

The chain is built from TRBV7-9 and TRBJ2-7; D not certain. Germline V gene lookup returns CDR1 SEHNR and CDR2 FQNEAQ (reference sequence). V lost 4 bases and J lost 0, with 16 bases in between. CDR3 length equals 16 residues. The CDR3 bases are TGTGCCAGCAGCTCCGCGATCCTATTCCCCTCCTACGAGCAGTACTTC. Translation: CASSSAILFPSYEQYF. The full variable domain, with the rest looked up from reference TRBV7-9 and TRBJ2-7, is DTGVSQNPRHKITKRGQNVTFRCDPISEHNRLYWYRQTLGQGPEFLTYFQNEAQLEKSRLLSDRFSAERPKGSFSTLEIQRTEQGDSAMYLCASSSAILFPSYEQYFGPGTRLTVT.

The chain employs TRBV12-5 and TRBJ2-1, with 9 bases identical to TRBD1. This CDR3 has 16 amino acids. Germline CDR1 and CDR2: LGHNT and FRNRAP. Trimming at V came to 1 base and at J to 6 bases, leaving 7 bases not matched to a gene. The DNA of the CDR3 is TGTGCTAGTGGTTTGGCTACGACAGGGGGTGGCAATGAGCAGTTCTTC. Translation: CASGLATTGGGNEQFF.

The chain recombines TRBV5-1 with TRBJ1-1, with a tentative D call TRBD1 (5 bases). V was shortened by 0 bases and J by 7 bases, with 13 bases between the two germline ends. This CDR3 is built from 14 residues. In germline, CDR1 is SGHRS, CDR2 YFSETQ. As DNA, the CDR3 is TGCGCCAGCAGCTTGGCGCAGGGTCAGCTTGAAGCTTTCTTT. This gives the protein CASSLAQGQLEAFF.

The chain is built from TRBV4-1 and TRBJ2-1, with 13 bases aligning to TRBD2. Germline lookup yields CDR1 MGHRA and CDR2 YSYEKL. The CDR3 spans 17 residues. Unmatched junction bases numbered 7, after V lost 4 bases and J lost 4 bases. CDR3 sequence: CASSLRTSGSRYNEQFF. The CDR3 nucleotides read TGCGCCAGCAGCCTCCGGACTAGCGGGAGTCGGTACAATGAGCAGTTCTTC.

The genes are TRBV13 and TRBJ2-5; 8 nucleotides agree with TRBD2. Germline loops: CDR1 PRHDT, CDR2 FYEKMQ (reference sequence). This CDR3 comprises 15 residues. The J segment lost 5 bases and the V segment lost 4 bases, leaving 9 bases of the junction unmatched. This chain's CDR3 is CASSSRAGAGETQYF. The CDR3 bases are TGTGCCAGCAGCTCCCGAGCGGGAGCGGGGGAGACCCAGTACTTC. Variable domain in full (rest from reference TRBV13 and TRBJ2-5): AAGVIQSPRHLIKEKRETATLKCYPIPRHDTVYWYQQGPGQDPQFLISFYEKMQSDKGSIPDRFSAQQFSDYHSELNMSSLELGDSALYFCASSSRAGAGETQYFGPGTRLLVL.

This clone is medium-sized within its sample. The chain has TRBV5-1 and TRBJ2-7; no clear D gene. Per the germline V gene, CDR1 is SGHRS and CDR2 is YFSETQ. Trimming left V 0 bases short and J 4 bases short, with 5 bases between. This CDR3 spans 12 amino acids. The CDR3 protein is CASSLASYEQYF. The CDR3 coding sequence is TGCGCCAGCAGCTTGGCTTCTTACGAGCAGTACTTC.

CDR3 region: CASSRHVGEQETQYF. The DNA for the CDR3 is TGTGCCAGCAGCCGACACGTCGGGGAACAAGAGACCCAGTACTTC. The rearrangement joins TRBV4-2 to TRBJ2-5, with a weak D call TRBD2 (5 bases). Germline values: CDR1 LGHNA, CDR2 YNFKEQ. V was clipped by 4 bases and J by 2 bases, with 14 bases between them. The CDR3 runs to 15 residues.

This chain links TRBV28 with TRBJ2-1; D is unresolved. Looked up from germline, CDR1 is MDHEN and CDR2 is SYDVKM. CDR3 length equals 12 residues. V lost 3 bases to trimming and J lost 7 bases, with 7 bases between them. Here the CDR3 reads CASSFFRNEQFF. Written as DNA, the CDR3 is TGTGCCAGCAGTTTTTTCAGGAATGAGCAGTTCTTC.

This chain uses TRBV5-1 with TRBJ1-2; D ambiguous. Germline CDR1 SGHRS, CDR2 YFSETQ. The CDR3 totals 15 residues. V dropped 2 bases and J dropped 0 bases, with 11 bases sitting between them. The CDR3 DNA follows: TGCGCCAGCAGCTTCTCAGGACTAGCTAACTATGGCTACACCTTC. Its translation: CASSFSGLANYGYTF.